These 25 T cell receptor beta chains were sequenced from one sample in a study of vaccination and CD4 T cells after COVID-19. No antigen has been identified for these receptors. With the Oncomine TCR Beta short-read assay, DNA from cultured CD4+ T cells was sequenced. One entry per CDR3 protein results from TCRdb running MiXCR on the PCR reads. Among several thousand distinct CDR3 sequences listed, approximately 60% were seen once. The treatment denotes: roughly 10-day PBMC culture with coronavirus spike peptide pools or control peptides (ViraFEST assay). What was sequenced was CD4+ T cells from blood, cultured in vitro. Receptor source: a human donor who had recovered from COVID-19.

The table lists this clonotype with a few counts. V usage is TRBV20-1 and J usage is TRBJ1-1; no clear D. Germline V gene data show CDR1 as DFQATT and CDR2 as SNEGSKA (reference sequence). This CDR3 comprises 12 residues. Trimming pared 3 bases from V and 1 base from J, leaving 6 bases between. Written as DNA, the CDR3 is TGCAGTGCTAGTTCCGGGAACACTGAAGCTTTCTTT. This codes for CSASSGNTEAFF.

The chain carries TRBV5-4 and TRBJ1-2; D uncertain. The length of the CDR3 is 11 residues. The germline CDR1 and CDR2 sequences are SGHNT and YYREEE (reference sequence). V gave up 4 bases and J gave up 4 bases, with 5 bases separating them. CDR3 nucleotides: TGTGCCAGCAGCAACATCTATGGCTACACCTTC. Its protein product is CASSNIYGYTF.

A note on this clonotype: A junction end diverges from the germline sequence, so it may reflect a read error. This chain connects TRBV9 to TRBJ2-1; 7 bases match TRBD1. The CDR3 sequence is 15 residues long. CDR1 and CDR2 (germline): SGDLS, YYNGEE. CDR3 DNA sequence: TGTGCCTGCAGCCGTATGTGGGGGACAGACAATGAGCAGTTCTTC. Encoded protein: CACSRMWGTDNEQFF.

The chain joins TRBV27 to TRBJ1-2; tentatively, D is TRBD1 (6 bases). Trimming cost V 7 bases and J 8 bases, with 20 bases left between them. The length of the CDR3 is 14 residues. Germline CDR1 reads MNHEY; CDR2 reads SMNVEV (reference sequence). The CDR3 nucleotides read TGTGCCAGCACCCCTGGGGACCAGAGGGGGGGCTACACCTTC. This translates into CASTPGDQRGGYTF.

This chain links TRBV24-1 with TRBJ1-2, with D possibly being TRBD1 (5 bases). Germline CDR1 KGHDR, CDR2 SFDVKD. CDR3 length: 14 residues. V shed 5 bases and J shed 2 bases, with 11 bases lying between them. The CDR3 here is CATSANTGNYGYTF. CDR3 DNA: TGTGCCACCAGTGCTAACACAGGAAACTATGGCTACACCTTC.

The V and J genes are TRBV19 and TRBJ1-1; perhaps TRBD1 as D (5 bases). In germline, CDR1 is LNHDA, CDR2 SQIVND (reference sequence). The CDR3 is 14 amino acids. The ends were cut back, 5 bases at V and 2 bases at J, with 12 bases in the middle. The CDR3 sequence is CASSSHQGNTEAFF. The CDR3 region has the DNA TGTGCCAGTAGTTCTCATCAGGGTAACACTGAAGCTTTCTTT.

The genes are TRBV24-1 and TRBJ1-6; D possibly corresponds to TRBD1 (6 bases). The germline CDR1 and CDR2 sequences are KGHDR and SFDVKD. CDR3 length: 15 amino acids. Deletions cut 3 bases from V and 11 bases from J, with 16 bases between. The CDR3 nucleotides are TGTGCCACCAGTGATGCCCAGGGGACTTCGGCACCCCTCCACTTT. It codes for CATSDAQGTSAPLHF.

The chain joins TRBV2 to TRBJ1-1; perhaps TRBD1 as D (5 bases). The CDR3 runs 15 residues. Trimming took 6 bases from V and 4 from J, leaving 18 bases between them. Germline CDR1 and CDR2: SNHLY and FYNNEI. CDR3 bases: TGTGCCAGCAGAAACCAGATGGGGGGGGGCACTGAAGCTTTCTTT. Residues: CASRNQMGGGTEAFF.

The V gene is TRBV24-1, the J gene TRBJ2-6, with 7 bases fitting TRBD1. V shed 7 bases and J 4 bases; nucleotides not matched to a gene: 9. This CDR3 comprises 16 residues. Germline-derived CDR1 and CDR2 are KGHDR and SFDVKD. The CDR3 DNA is TGTGCCACCAGCTGGGGGACAGTCTCGGGGGCCAACGTCCTGACTTTC. Its protein product is CATSWGTVSGANVLTF.

In its sample, this clonotype was seen a few times. This rearrangement joins TRBV6-2 or TRBV6-3 to TRBJ1-2, with D perhaps TRBD1 (6 bases). This CDR3 region has 14 residues. Germline-derived CDR1 and CDR2 are MNHEY and SVGEGT. Trimming left V 9 bases short and J 3 bases short, with 17 bases between. As DNA, the CDR3 is TGTGCCAGTCAGCAACAGGGATTCGACTATGGCTACACCTTC. As protein: CASQQQGFDYGYTF.

The rearrangement joins TRBV7-6 to TRBJ2-5; 9 bases fit TRBD2. This CDR3 spans 15 amino acids. Trimming took 2 bases from V and 5 from J; bases not matched to a gene: 6. CDR1 is SGHVS and CDR2 is FNYEAQ in the germline V gene. The CDR3 reads CASSLSRGGRETQYF. The CDR3, as DNA: TGTGCCAGCAGCTTATCGCGGGGGGGCAGGGAGACCCAGTACTTC.

V gene TRBV7-9 combines with J gene TRBJ2-3; D might be TRBD1 or TRBD2, each matching 5 bases. The CDR3 totals 16 residues. Germline lookup yields CDR1 SEHNR and CDR2 FQNEAQ (reference sequence). V lost 3 bases and J 2 bases, leaving 15 bases between the germline ends. The CDR3 DNA reads TGTGCCAGCAGCTTGGTTCAGGGACCCTCCACAGATACGCAGTATTTT. It codes for CASSLVQGPSTDTQYF.

The chain is built from TRBV20-1 and TRBJ1-6, with TRBD1 as a possible D gene (5 bases). The CDR3 has 13 amino acids. Trimming removed 6 bases from V and 8 bases from J, with 14 bases in between. Germline V gene lookup returns CDR1 DFQATT and CDR2 SNEGSKA (reference sequence). Here the CDR3 reads CSADETGDSPLHF. The DNA of the CDR3 is TGCAGTGCCGATGAAACAGGCGATTCACCCCTCCACTTT.

The CDR3 bases are TGCAGTGCTAGTATTGGGACAGGGGGAGTAACCGGGGAGCTGTTTTTT. It yields the protein CSASIGTGGVTGELFF. The chain links TRBV20-1 to TRBJ2-2; 11 positions agree with TRBD1. V dropped 3 bases and J dropped 5; count of bases not matched to a gene: 8. The CDR3 spans 16 residues. CDR1 and CDR2 (germline): DFQATT, SNEGSKA (reference sequence).

This clonotype was recorded only once. The chain links TRBV6-1 to TRBJ2-5; 9 bases agree with TRBD1. CDR1 MNHNS and CDR2 SASEGT come from the germline V gene. The CDR3 runs 14 residues. The trim removed 7 bases at V and 4 bases at J, leaving 7 bases unmatched. The CDR3, as DNA: TGTGCCAGCATTCAGACAGGGGGACGAGAGACCCAGTACTTC. It yields the protein CASIQTGGRETQYF.

V usage is TRBV15 and J usage is TRBJ1-2, with 7 positions matching TRBD1. With 0 bases clipped from V and 5 bases from J, the junction kept 6 bases outside the gene matches. Germline assignment: CDR1 LNHNV and CDR2 YYDKDF (reference sequence). This CDR3 region has 15 residues. The CDR3 DNA reads as TGTGCCACCAGCAGAGAACAGTCGACAGGGTATGGCTACACCTTC. Translated, it gives CATSREQSTGYGYTF.

The chain is built from TRBV29-1 and TRBJ1-3; D may be TRBD1 (5 bases). V was clipped by 6 bases and J by 0 bases, with 6 bases between them. The CDR3 length is 12 residues. Germline lookup yields CDR1 SQVTM and CDR2 ANQGSEA. The CDR3 region has the DNA TGCAGCGTGGACACCTCTGGAAACACCATATATTTT. It yields the protein CSVDTSGNTIYF.

This chain uses TRBV5-8 with TRBJ1-1, with 9 bases fitting TRBD1. Germline-derived CDR1 and CDR2 are SGHTS and YDEGEE. V lost 4 bases and J lost 3; bases outside the gene matches: 7. This CDR3 has 15 residues. In nucleotides, the CDR3 is TGTGCCAGCAGCGAAGGGACAGGGAGGGACACTGAAGCTTTCTTT. Translating gives CASSEGTGRDTEAFF. Based on the CDR3 plus reference TRBV5-8 and TRBJ1-1, the full variable domain is EAGVTQSPTHLIKTRGQQATLRCSPISGHTSVYWYQQALGLGLQFLLWYDEGEERNRGNFPPRFSGRQFPNYSSELNVNALELEDSALYLCASSEGTGRDTEAFFGQGTRLTVV.

The chain carries TRBV6-5 and TRBJ1-4; possible D gene TRBD1, 5 bases. The CDR3 covers 14 residues. Trimming cost V 2 bases and J 8 bases, with 12 bases left between them. Germline CDR1 MNHEY, CDR2 SVGAGI. CDR3 sequence (DNA): TGTGCCAGCAGTTACCGGCCAGGGAGAGAAAAACTGTTTTTT. It is translated as CASSYRPGREKLFF.

The chain combines TRBV7-9 with TRBJ2-2; the D is unclear. The CDR3 runs to 12 residues. V dropped 7 bases and J dropped 6 bases, with 9 bases sitting between them. CDR1 and CDR2 from the germline V gene are SEHNR and FQNEAQ (reference sequence). CDR3 sequence reads: CASTPSPGELFF. The CDR3 DNA reads TGTGCCAGCACCCCATCACCCGGGGAGCTGTTTTTT.

This chain connects TRBV10-1 to TRBJ2-5; D may be TRBD1 or TRBD2 (5 bases each). The CDR3 sequence is 15 residues long. The germline V gene encodes CDR1 WNHNN and CDR2 SYGVQD (reference sequence). V lost 4 bases to trimming and J lost 5 bases, with 17 bases between them. CDR3 DNA sequence: TGCGCCAGCAGTGGTCAGGGACCCTCGGGCGAGACCCAGTACTTC. Protein product: CASSGQGPSGETQYF.

By frequency in the sample, this clonotype is large. V gene TRBV7-3 combines with J gene TRBJ1-6; D unclear. V was trimmed by 0 bases and J by 7 bases, leaving 7 bases between them. Germline CDR1 reads SGHTA; CDR2 reads FQGTGA. The CDR3 runs to 14 residues. Here the CDR3 DNA reads TGTGCCAGCAGCTTAACCCCCCTGAATTCACCCCTCCACTTT. Translating it yields CASSLTPLNSPLHF.

The CDR3 DNA follows: TGTGCCAGCAGTTACTCGGACAGGGGTCTTTATAGCAATCAGCCCCAGCATTTT. This translates into CASSYSDRGLYSNQPQHF. This chain joins TRBV6-5 and TRBJ1-5, with 9 bases fitting TRBD1. Per germline, CDR1 MNHEY and CDR2 SVGAGI. The CDR3 spans 18 residues. Unmatched junction bases numbered 6, after V lost 0 bases and J lost 0 bases.

V usage is TRBV6-1 and J usage is TRBJ2-7, with 7 bases that match TRBD1. V lost 8 bases and J lost 2; bases outside the gene matches: 3. Germline CDR1 reads MNHNS; CDR2 reads SASEGT. This CDR3 is built from 12 residues. CDR3 in DNA: TGTGCCAGCCGGGACAGCACCTACGAGCAGTACTTC. This encodes CASRDSTYEQYF.

This clonotype was picked up a small number of times. The rearrangement joins TRBV12-3 or TRBV12-4 to TRBJ2-5, with D unclear. V was trimmed by 1 base and J by 5 bases, leaving 5 bases between them. The CDR3 totals 12 residues. The CDR3 loop reads CASSLVGETQYF. Here the CDR3 DNA reads TGTGCCAGCAGTTTAGTGGGCGAGACCCAGTACTTC.